This TCR beta chain was identified during a study of shared clonotypes between healthy human individuals. Whole-study results and caveats: Compared with clonotypes that all four donors shared, non-shared clonotypes had lower generation probabilities. Clonotype sharing among donors was thought likely to change with sequencing depth.

All donors qualified as healthy HIV-negative adults and had experienced no recent acute infections or vaccinations. As concerns this clone: Antigen specificity is unknown.

This table comes from immunoSEQ multiplex PCR, and its TCRdb copy is limited to in-frame clones, with some not included. Among roughly 1.5 million clones listed, 95% to 99% were seen once. The CDR3 is 16 residues long. V lost 4 bases to trimming and J lost 2 bases; unmatched junction nucleotides: 6. Germline CDR1 reads SGHDT; CDR2 reads YYEEEE. This rearrangement joins TRBV5-6 to TRBJ2-7; TRBD2 aligns across 13 bases. The source of this sequence is a man between 25 and 39 years old in good health. The sample was naive CD4+ T cells sorted from blood. This sample's subset: CD45RA+ positively selected. The CDR3 nucleotides are TGTGCCAGCAGCCTCACTAGCGGGAGGGCTACCTACGAGCAGTACTTC. Translated: CASSLTSGRATYEQYF.